Listed here is a single TCR beta chain. The antigen is unknown. The record originates from a study of T cell responses to AZD1222 COVID-19 vaccine. Whole-study results and caveats: Just 5 to 7 people given AZD1222 tested seropositive at baseline. White British ancestry dominated among donors, who included more females, and clonal diversity was possibly underestimated. The CD4 TCRs associated with vaccination extended across spike and predominated at 160-218 and 743-854. Increased Spike-specific TCR breadth and depth were observed after two AZD1222 doses.

Sequencing was performed with immunoSEQ multiplex PCR; in TCRdb, only in-frame clones are kept and a portion is missing. The profile shows about 160,000 clones, approximately 88% of them singletons. The CDR3 extends over 13 amino acids. The germline V and J ends were trimmed by 3 bases and 0 bases, with 6 bases remaining between them. The chain has TRBV12-3 or TRBV12-4 and TRBJ2-7, with D unresolved. The TCR sequence derives from an adult who received the AZD1222 COVID-19 vaccine. This sample comprised peripheral blood, obtained 28 days after the second AZD1222 dose. CDR3 loop: CASSLVNSYEQYF. The CDR3 DNA reads as TGTGCCAGCAGTTTGGTCAACTCCTACGAGCAGTACTTC.